The 30 T cell receptor beta chains given below trace back to one sample, sequenced in a study of T-cell memory formation after mild COVID-19. TCRdb independently ran MiXCR on the 5' RACE reads; one entry per CDR3 protein. The data contain just under 150,000 distinct CDR3 sequences, 15% to 20% of them singletons. The sample comprised PBMCs or a T cell subset sorted from them (not recorded which). Receptors were obtained from an adult woman who had mild COVID-19 (a few samples of this study predate the infection). Cell type and time point are not known.

A few counts support this clonotype. V is TRBV12-3 or TRBV12-4 and J is TRBJ2-3; a weak D match, TRBD2 (7 bases). V lost 0 bases to trimming and J lost 6 bases, with 13 bases between them. This CDR3 is built from 15 residues. Here the CDR3 reads CASSLAGGVRDTQYF. The CDR3 DNA is TGTGCCAGCAGTTTAGCAGGGGGGGTAAGGGATACGCAGTATTTT.

This clonotype has just a few counts. The chain joins TRBV29-1 to TRBJ2-1; tentatively, D is TRBD1 (6 bases). Germline CDR1 is SQVTM and CDR2 is ANQGSEA. V lost 7 bases, J lost 4 bases, and 17 bases lay in between. The CDR3 length is 14 residues. CDR3 residues: CSGRGDNIYNEQFF. Written as DNA, the CDR3 is TGCAGCGGACGTGGGGACAATATTTACAATGAGCAGTTCTTC.

This clonotype was found a few times. V gene TRBV6-1 combines with J gene TRBJ2-5; a possible D gene is TRBD2 (5 bases). The CDR3 totals 16 residues. Germline assignment: CDR1 MNHNS and CDR2 SASEGT. The V end was cut by 5 bases, the J end by 2 bases, with 18 bases between. The CDR3 nucleotides are TGTGCCAGCAGTTTCACCGCAGGAGGCCCTCAAGAGACCCAGTACTTC. Residues: CASSFTAGGPQETQYF.

This clonotype was seen more than once but under ten times. The V call is TRBV12-3 or TRBV12-4, the J call TRBJ2-2, with 14 nucleotides matching TRBD2. J was trimmed by 0 bases and V by 5 bases; bases with no gene match: 2. The length of the CDR3 is 17 residues. CDR3 in amino acids: CASSTGLAGANTGELFF. Here the CDR3 DNA reads TGTGCCAGCAGTACGGGACTAGCGGGAGCGAACACCGGGGAGCTGTTTTTT.

This clonotype was seen only a few times. The chain carries TRBV20-1 and TRBJ2-3; 10 bases fit TRBD2. Germline V gene data show CDR1 as DFQATT and CDR2 as SNEGSKA (reference sequence). This CDR3 contains 16 residues. After removal of 2 bases from V and 3 bases from J, the junction contained 8 bases not matched to a gene. The CDR3 loop is CSARLAGDRETDTQYF. The CDR3, as DNA: TGCAGTGCTAGACTAGCGGGAGATCGAGAAACAGATACGCAGTATTTT.

The chain uses TRBV9 and TRBJ2-3; D possibly corresponds to TRBD1 (5 bases). Germline CDR1 is SGDLS and CDR2 is YYNGEE. Trimming cost V 1 base and J 1 base, with 7 bases left between them. There are 14 residues in the CDR3. CDR3 sequence: CASSVMTGTDTQYF. For the CDR3, the DNA is TGTGCCAGCAGCGTAATGACAGGCACAGATACGCAGTATTTT.

J is TRBJ2-3 and V is TRBV29-1; maybe TRBD2 (5 bases). V lost 2 bases and J 1 base, leaving 10 bases between the germline ends. Germline V gene lookup returns CDR1 SQVTM and CDR2 ANQGSEA. This CDR3 spans 14 amino acids. The CDR3 is CSVESAGGTDTQYF. The CDR3 nucleotides read TGCAGCGTTGAATCGGCGGGCGGCACAGATACGCAGTATTTT.

The rearrangement joins TRBV5-5 to TRBJ2-1, with D tentatively TRBD1 (6 bases). The CDR3 is made up of 13 amino acids. Germline CDR1 and CDR2: SGHKS and YYEKEE (reference sequence). The ends were cut back, 3 bases at V and 6 bases at J, with 10 bases in the middle. In DNA, the CDR3 is TGTGCCAGCAGCTCTACAGGGTTCAATGAGCAGTTCTTC. Translating gives CASSSTGFNEQFF.

This chain joins TRBV5-4 and TRBJ2-1, with TRBD2 matching 9 bases. Trimming at V came to 0 bases and at J to 7 bases, leaving 11 bases not matched to a gene. CDR1 and CDR2 from the germline V gene are SGHNT and YYREEE (reference sequence). The CDR3 covers 17 residues. CDR3: CASSLGPAGGPGNEQFF. CDR3 coding DNA: TGTGCCAGCAGCTTGGGGCCAGCGGGGGGCCCGGGGAATGAGCAGTTCTTC. The whole variable domain, remainder taken from reference TRBV5-4 and TRBJ2-1, is ETGVTQSPTHLIKTRGQQVTLRCSSQSGHNTVSWYQQALGQGPQFIFQYYREEENGRGNFPPRFSGLQFPNYSSELNVNALELDDSALYLCASSLGPAGGPGNEQFFGPGTRLTVL.

The chain combines TRBV6-6 with TRBJ2-2; D may match TRBD1 or TRBD2 (5 bases each). The CDR3 sequence is 15 residues long. The V gene's germline CDR1 is MNHNY and CDR2 SVGAGI (reference sequence). With 0 bases removed from V and 2 bases from J, the gap between germline ends came to 7 bases. The CDR3 reads CASSYSRGNTGELFF. Written as DNA, the CDR3 is TGTGCCAGCAGTTACTCGAGGGGAAACACCGGGGAGCTGTTTTTT.

This clonotype was seen a few times. CDR3 nucleotides: TGTGCCAGCAGCCAAGATTATGGCGGGACGGAGCAGTTCTTC. It is translated as CASSQDYGGTEQFF. The chain has TRBV4-2 and TRBJ2-1, with D maybe TRBD2 (6 bases). Trimming pared 0 bases from V and 10 bases from J, leaving 13 bases between. The germline CDR1 and CDR2 sequences are LGHNA and YNFKEQ. The CDR3 length is 14 residues.

This clonotype was counted a few times. The chain recombines TRBV20-1 with TRBJ2-1; D remains ambiguous. The CDR3 spans 11 residues. In germline, CDR1 is DFQATT, CDR2 SNEGSKA (reference sequence). The V and J ends lost 6 bases and 13 bases respectively, with 16 bases between them. The CDR3 DNA sequence: TGCAGTGCCACAGCCGCGCTAGTTCAGTTCTTC. Translation gives CSATAALVQFF.

J is TRBJ2-7 and V is TRBV10-3; either TRBD1 or TRBD2 may supply D (5 bases each). The CDR3 covers 16 residues. The germline V gene has CDR1 ENHRY and CDR2 SYGVKD. V was pared by 3 bases and J by 2 bases, with 17 bases between. The CDR3 here is CAISDSEGRTTYEQYF. DNA for the CDR3: TGTGCCATCAGTGATTCTGAGGGACGGACGACCTACGAGCAGTACTTC.

This clonotype was detected only a few times. The V gene is TRBV4-2, the J gene TRBJ2-3, with no clear D. CDR3 length: 15 residues. Trimming took off 0 bases at V and 1 base at J, with 8 bases between the two ends. Germline CDR1 LGHNA, CDR2 YNFKEQ. CDR3 sequence reads: CASSQDNIRTDTQYF. The CDR3 region has the DNA TGTGCCAGCAGCCAAGATAACATCCGCACAGATACGCAGTATTTT.

This chain joins TRBV2 and TRBJ1-1; a possible D gene is TRBD1 (6 bases). Trimming cost V 8 bases and J 2 bases, with 15 bases left between them. CDR3 length: 14 amino acids. Per germline, CDR1 SNHLY and CDR2 FYNNEI. As DNA, the CDR3 is TGTGCCAGCTCAAACGGACAGACAAACACTGAAGCTTTCTTT. Its translation: CASSNGQTNTEAFF.

The gene calls are TRBV4-3 and TRBJ2-2; the D is unclear. V lost 1 base and J lost 0, with 6 bases in between. The CDR3 extends over 15 amino acids. Germline V CDR1 and CDR2: LGHNA, YSLEER. The DNA of the CDR3 is TGCGCCAGCAGCCAAGGATACACGAACACCGGGGAGCTGTTTTTT. It yields the protein CASSQGYTNTGELFF.

The chain is built from TRBV5-4 and TRBJ1-4, with a weak D call TRBD1 (5 bases). Germline V gene data show CDR1 as SGHNT and CDR2 as YYREEE (reference sequence). V lost 3 bases and J 4 bases, leaving 13 bases between the germline ends. The CDR3 covers 15 residues. CDR3 sequence: CASSSAGTHNEKLFF. DNA of the CDR3: TGTGCCAGCAGCTCTGCAGGGACCCATAATGAAAAACTGTTTTTT.

V gene TRBV3-1 combines with J gene TRBJ1-2, with D unclear. V lost 0 bases and J lost 8, with 7 bases in between. Germline-derived CDR1 and CDR2 are LGHDT and YNNKEL (reference sequence). The CDR3 is made up of 12 amino acids. The CDR3 DNA sequence: TGTGCCAGCAGCCAAGAGAGCGTCGGCTACACCTTC. Encoded protein: CASSQESVGYTF.

This clonotype was counted at least ten times. The J gene is TRBJ2-7, the V gene TRBV4-2, with 7 bases lining up with TRBD2. The length of the CDR3 is 15 residues. The V segment lost 0 bases and the J segment 0 bases; nucleotides outside the gene matches: 2. Germline values: CDR1 LGHNA, CDR2 YNFKEQ. The chain's CDR3 is CASSQEASGSYEQYF. DNA for the CDR3: TGTGCCAGCAGCCAAGAGGCTAGCGGCTCCTACGAGCAGTACTTC.

The V gene is TRBV5-1, the J gene TRBJ1-2; TRBD1 agrees at 7 bases. V lost 3 bases and J lost 4; bases outside the gene matches: 9. The CDR3 consists of 15 residues. Looked up from germline, CDR1 is SGHRS and CDR2 is YFSETQ. CDR3 nucleotides: TGCGCCAGCAGCTCCGGGACAGTGGGGGGCTATGGCTACACCTTC. Translated: CASSSGTVGGYGYTF.

The J gene is TRBJ2-1, the V gene TRBV6-5, with 8 bases identical to TRBD1. CDR3 length: 12 amino acids. V trimming: 9 bases; J trimming: 3 bases; junction bases outside the gene matches: 1. Germline V gene sequence: CDR1 MNHEY, CDR2 SVGAGI. CDR3 loop: CASGQGYNEQFF. CDR3 nucleotide sequence: TGTGCCAGTGGACAGGGCTACAATGAGCAGTTCTTC.

The chain couples TRBV18 to TRBJ1-5; D is unresolved. CDR1 and CDR2 from the germline V gene are KGHSH and LQKENI. Trimming took off 4 bases at V and 4 bases at J, with 17 bases between the two ends. This CDR3 contains 16 residues. CDR3 in DNA: TGTGCCAGCTCACGAACGGACGGCCTGGGTAATCAGCCCCAGCATTTT. It translates to CASSRTDGLGNQPQHF.

This clonotype was seen only a few times. The chain couples TRBV12-3 or TRBV12-4 to TRBJ1-1, with D unresolved. Trimming left V 6 bases short and J 0 bases short, with 14 bases between. This CDR3 region has 15 residues. The CDR3 reads CASRGQTYMNTEAFF. The DNA for the CDR3 is TGTGCCAGCAGAGGCCAGACATACATGAACACTGAAGCTTTCTTT.

At least ten counts were recorded for this clonotype. CDR3 DNA: TGCAGCGTTGAAGTTCCCCTCCGCACCGGGGAGCTGTTTTTT. Its protein is CSVEVPLRTGELFF. The rearrangement uses TRBV29-1 and TRBJ2-2; D is unresolved. The CDR3 has 14 residues. V lost 1 base and J 4 bases, leaving 10 bases between the germline ends. The germline V gene encodes CDR1 SQVTM and CDR2 ANQGSEA.

This clonotype was picked up a small number of times. This chain connects TRBV7-2 to TRBJ2-3, with a weak D call TRBD2 (6 bases). Germline V gene lookup returns CDR1 SGHTA and CDR2 FQGNSA. The CDR3 contains 17 residues. Trimming stripped 4 bases from V and 1 base from J, with 18 bases between. CDR3 amino acids: CASSSRWGDDRTDTQYF. The CDR3 nucleotides read TGTGCCAGCAGCTCAAGGTGGGGGGACGATCGCACAGATACGCAGTATTTT.

The rearrangement links TRBV18 to TRBJ1-5; no firm D call. There are 16 residues in the CDR3. Germline V gene lookup returns CDR1 KGHSH and CDR2 LQKENI. The V end was cut by 3 bases, the J end by 6 bases, with 18 bases between. CDR3 sequence: CASSPYKGNLGQPQHF. The CDR3 DNA reads TGTGCCAGCTCACCGTATAAAGGGAACCTAGGTCAGCCCCAGCATTTT.

The genes are TRBV7-9 and TRBJ2-1, with 9 bases that match TRBD2. V shed 5 bases and J 0 bases; nucleotides not matched to a gene: 14. Germline CDR1 and CDR2: SEHNR and FQNEAQ (reference sequence). The CDR3 has 19 residues. CDR3 sequence: CASSPRGPHSGGSYNEQFF. The CDR3 region has the DNA TGTGCCAGCAGCCCTCGCGGCCCTCATAGCGGGGGCTCCTACAATGAGCAGTTCTTC.

This chain connects TRBV6-1 to TRBJ2-1, with 13 bases aligning to TRBD2. From germline, CDR1 is MNHNS and CDR2 SASEGT. V shed 3 bases and J 1 base; nucleotides not matched to a gene: 3. This CDR3 has 17 residues. CDR3 nucleotide sequence: TGTGCCAGCAGTGATGAGACTAGCGGGAGGTCCTACAATGAGCAGTTCTTC. It yields the protein CASSDETSGRSYNEQFF.

This clonotype was observed many times. This chain uses TRBV12-3 or TRBV12-4 with TRBJ2-3; D could derive from TRBD1 or TRBD2 (5 bases each). The CDR3 has 16 residues. Trimming took off 5 bases at V and 1 base at J, with 16 bases between the two ends. DNA for the CDR3: TGTGCCAGCAGTGGATACTTGAGGGGTCGCACAGATACGCAGTATTTT. Protein sequence: CASSGYLRGRTDTQYF.

The rearrangement joins TRBV30 to TRBJ2-7; D gene unclear. The CDR3 runs to 16 residues. Trimming shortened V by 0 bases and J by 2 bases, and 17 bases separated the two germline ends. Germline CDR1 reads GTSNPN; CDR2 reads SVGIG (reference sequence). CDR3 loop: CAWSVHVVSVPYEQYF. The CDR3 DNA reads as TGTGCCTGGAGTGTACACGTGGTGTCCGTTCCCTACGAGCAGTACTTC.